This T cell receptor (beta chain) was sequenced for a study of CD8+ T cells in alopecia areata. Whole-study findings and limits: Resident alphabeta T cells of normal skin are also sequenced in scalp samples.

Separation by sorting yielded CD4+ and CD8+ T cells from PBMCs. Investigators isolated RNA and reverse transcribed it into cDNA to act as the sequencing template. The table came from immunoSEQ multiplex PCR; TCRdb's copy has only in-frame clones and leaves some out. The sample includes 150,000 to 200,000 clones, around 54% of them seen just once. In the case of this clone: Its target is unknown.

CDR1 is MNHEY and CDR2 is SVGAGI in the germline V gene. The length of the CDR3 is 15 residues. The V end lost 5 bases, the J end lost 2 bases, and 15 bases lay between the germline ends. The TCR sequence derives from a human donor in good health. The rearrangement uses TRBV6-5 and TRBJ2-5; D is unresolved. Sequencing was carried out using CD4+ T cells sorted from blood. The CDR3 loop reads CASSTETRPQETQYF. The DNA of the CDR3 is TGTGCCAGCAGTACAGAGACGCGTCCTCAAGAGACCCAGTACTTC.